The clone carrying this TCR beta chain was seen only once. Original analysis: Scientists estimated how many nucleated cells there were by amplifying reference gene primers. TCRdb's copy holds only in-frame clones and misses some; the assay was immunoSEQ multiplex PCR. D and trimming come from the DNA, and the V and J calls and clone size come from that table. The table shows about 180,000 clones, with roughly 80% occurring only once. These data belong to a study of blood T cell repertoires in COVID-19. Across the whole study: The study drew acute and convalescent COVID-19 samples from the United States, Italy and Spain. The cDNA or gDNA used as material had been derived from T cells, B-cell-depleted T cells, or PBMCs.

This CDR3 region has 15 residues. V lost 3 bases and J 7 bases, leaving 18 bases between the germline ends. Germline CDR1 and CDR2: GTSNPN and SVGIG (reference sequence). The chain uses TRBV30 and TRBJ1-4; D is possibly TRBD1 (5 bases). The sample was peripheral blood. The sequence was collected from a human donor in a cohort sampled during active COVID-19. CDR3 sequence (DNA): TGTGCCTGGAGAGACCCTGGGTGGGGGGGTGAAAAACTGTTTTTT. Protein product: CAWRDPGWGGEKLFF.